This T cell receptor beta chain was retrieved from a study of T-cell reconstitution after alpha-beta-depleted transplantation in children. Preparation of the TCRbeta library involved a method that used unique molecular identifiers. MiXCR, applied by TCRdb to the PCR reads, yields one record per CDR3 protein. Here the sample spans a few hundred thousand distinct CDR3 sequences, 15% to 20% being singletons. The germline V gene has CDR1 MNHEY and CDR2 SVGEGT. The CDR3 length is 14 residues. J gave up 3 bases and V 7 bases, and 6 bases lay outside the gene matches. The sequenced sample was PBMCs, mostly from graft donor cells, obtained 360 days after TCRalphabeta/CD19-depleted stem cell transplant. The TCR sequence derives from a boy under three years old who had a stem cell transplant for Wiskott-Aldrich syndrome, so the T cells may come from the graft donor. The chain joins TRBV6-2 or TRBV6-3 to TRBJ2-3; 8 bases line up with TRBD2. This CDR3 reads CASTPSGSTDTQYF. In nucleotides, the CDR3 is TGTGCCAGCACTCCCAGCGGGAGTACAGATACGCAGTATTTT.